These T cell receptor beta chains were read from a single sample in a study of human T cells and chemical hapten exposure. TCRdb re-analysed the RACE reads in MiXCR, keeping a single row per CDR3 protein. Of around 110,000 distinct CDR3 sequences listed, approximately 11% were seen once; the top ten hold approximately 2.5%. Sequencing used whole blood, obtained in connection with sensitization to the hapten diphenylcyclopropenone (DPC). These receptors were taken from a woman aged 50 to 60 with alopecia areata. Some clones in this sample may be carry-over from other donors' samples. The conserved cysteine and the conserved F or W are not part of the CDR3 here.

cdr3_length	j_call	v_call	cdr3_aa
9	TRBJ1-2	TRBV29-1	SVEGTHGYT
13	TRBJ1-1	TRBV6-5	ASSYSPGLNTEAF
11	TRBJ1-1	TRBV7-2	ASSFGPSLAAF
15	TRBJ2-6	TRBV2	ASSSRLAGAGANVLT
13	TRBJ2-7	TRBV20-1	SAAPSGRGRYEQY
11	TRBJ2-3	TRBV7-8	ASSPGPTDTQY
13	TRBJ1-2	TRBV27	ASSSWGAGGYGYT
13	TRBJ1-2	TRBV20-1	SAKDSGGPNYGYT
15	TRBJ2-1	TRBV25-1	ASSDWEGTGGYNEQF
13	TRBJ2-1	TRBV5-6	ASSLPGTTTNEQF
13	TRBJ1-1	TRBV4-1	ASSLAGHSNTEAF
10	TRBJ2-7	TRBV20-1	SARRQTDEQY
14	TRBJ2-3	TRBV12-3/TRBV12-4	ASKIDRGASTDTQY
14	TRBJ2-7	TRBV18	ASSPVPGQSDYEQY
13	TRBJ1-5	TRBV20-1	SARSGQGNNQPQH
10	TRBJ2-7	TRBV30	AWSALADEQY
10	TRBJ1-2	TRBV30	AWMAWGNGYT
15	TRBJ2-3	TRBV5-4	ASSPRLGGRTGDTQY
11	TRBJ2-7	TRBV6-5	ASSPGVPYEQY
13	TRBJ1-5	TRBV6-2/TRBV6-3	ASSYSSGQNQPQH
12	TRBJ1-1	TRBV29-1	SVESRQGNTEAF
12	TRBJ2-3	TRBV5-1	ATSNPTSTDTQY
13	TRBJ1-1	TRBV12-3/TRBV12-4	ASSLEGGMNTEAF
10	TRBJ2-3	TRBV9	ASSVALDTQY
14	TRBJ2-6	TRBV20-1	SARIAGPSGANVLT
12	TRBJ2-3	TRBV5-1	ASSSNKATDTQY
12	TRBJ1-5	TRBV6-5	ASSYTGSGQPQH
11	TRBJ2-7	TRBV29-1	SVLGTGGYEQY
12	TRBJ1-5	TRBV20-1	SAKTSFSNQPQH
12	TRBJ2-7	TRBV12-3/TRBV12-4	ASSFRGRAVEQY
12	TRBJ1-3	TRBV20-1	SARPLLSGNTIY
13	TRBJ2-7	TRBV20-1	SALGGGGSSYERY
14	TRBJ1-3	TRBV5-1	ASSPTDESSGNTIY
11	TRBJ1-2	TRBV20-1	SARDAGNYGYT
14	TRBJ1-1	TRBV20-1	SASTSRGGGATEAF
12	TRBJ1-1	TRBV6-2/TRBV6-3	ASSPVPSNTEAF
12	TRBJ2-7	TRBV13	ASSLRGIGYEQY
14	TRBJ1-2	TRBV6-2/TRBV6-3	ASSRPESSWNYGYT